The 14 T cell receptor beta chains reported below all come from one sample, sequenced in a study of response to subunit inactivated influenza vaccine (dated by TCRdb to the late 2010s). The library relied on RT-PCR. Sequenced on an Illumina HiSeq 2500. The raw public data were reprocessed by TCRdb itself: fastp quality trimming at Q25, MiXCR clonotype calling, in-frame beta chains only. When rows share a CDR3 protein, they turn into one entry using the most common DNA and genes. Within this sample are some 480,000 distinct CDR3 sequences, with over 9.5% of them counted one time only. The leading ten clones occupy 9.5% to 15% of the sample. According to the study, the label for this sample's time point signals: approximately 45 days after influenza vaccine administration. The material sequenced was PBMCs from blood, taken 45 days after vaccination. These receptors were collected from a man in his fifties who received an inactivated influenza vaccine. Donor details come from another sample of the same person, matched by shared clones.

This clonotype was seen more than once but under ten times. Here the CDR3 DNA reads TGTGCCAGCAGTTACTCCGGGACTAACACAGATACGCAGTATTTT. This sequence encodes CASSYSGTNTDTQYF. The gene calls are TRBV6-5 and TRBJ2-3; 7 bases line up with TRBD2. The CDR3 covers 15 residues. Losses at the gene ends were 0 bases for V and 2 bases for J; bases not matched to a gene: 2. Germline lookup yields CDR1 MNHEY and CDR2 SVGAGI.

The chain carries TRBV7-9 and TRBJ2-7; TRBD2 matches at 7 bases. The CDR3 is 16 residues long. CDR1 and CDR2 (germline): SEHNR, FQNEAQ (reference sequence). V lost 6 bases to trimming and J lost 0 bases; unmatched junction nucleotides: 11. The CDR3 reads CASSPGTTGNSYEQYF. Here the CDR3 DNA reads TGTGCCAGCAGTCCCGGGACTACCGGGAACTCCTACGAGCAGTACTTC. Complete variable domain (other parts from reference TRBV7-9 and TRBJ2-7): DTGVSQNPRHKITKRGQNVTFRCDPISEHNRLYWYRQTLGQGPEFLTYFQNEAQLEKSRLLSDRFSAERPKGSFSTLEIQRTEQGDSAMYLCASSPGTTGNSYEQYFGPGTRLTVT.

The V and J genes are TRBV7-8 and TRBJ2-1; D gene ambiguous. CDR3 length: 14 amino acids. Germline-derived CDR1 and CDR2 are SGHVS and FQNEAQ. V shed 2 bases and J shed 9 bases, with 14 bases lying between them. CDR3 nucleotide sequence: TGTGCCAGCAGCTTAAATGACTTTCTGGGTGAGCAGTTCTTC. Amino acids: CASSLNDFLGEQFF. The whole variable domain, filled in from reference TRBV7-8 and TRBJ2-1, reads GAGVSQSPRYKVAKRGQDVALRCDPISGHVSLFWYQQALGQGPEFLTYFQNEAQLDKSGLPSDRFFAERPEGSVSTLKIQRTQQEDSAVYLCASSLNDFLGEQFFGPGTRLTVL.

V usage is TRBV6-5 and J usage is TRBJ1-2; a possible D gene is TRBD1 (5 bases). The CDR3 has 16 residues. CDR1 is MNHEY and CDR2 is SVGAGI in the germline V gene. V was cut by 0 bases and J by 4 bases, with 15 bases left in between. CDR3 coding DNA: TGTGCCAGCAGTTACTCCGGGACGCTCGACCTCTATGGCTACACCTTC. Translated, it gives CASSYSGTLDLYGYTF.

This chain links TRBV28 with TRBJ1-1; no reliable D call. CDR3 size: 13 residues. Germline CDR1 is MDHEN and CDR2 is SYDVKM. The V gene lost 6 bases and the J gene lost 3 bases, with 11 bases spanning the gap. The CDR3 loop is CASSEDWDTEAFF. CDR3 bases: TGTGCCAGCAGCGAGGACTGGGACACTGAAGCTTTCTTT.

This chain connects TRBV6-1 to TRBJ2-1; the D gene is possibly TRBD1 (6 bases). Trimming cost V 6 bases and J 7 bases, with 19 bases left between them. CDR1 is MNHNS, CDR2 SASEGT, per germline. This CDR3 has 15 amino acids. The CDR3 here is CASRGAASSVNEQFF. The CDR3 coding sequence is TGTGCCAGCAGGGGGGCGGCTAGCAGTGTGAATGAGCAGTTCTTC.

This clonotype was counted a few times. The chain couples TRBV20-1 to TRBJ2-1, with TRBD2 matching over 11 bases. The CDR3 has 14 amino acids. V was clipped by 4 bases and J by 8 bases; unmatched bases: 7. CDR1 DFQATT and CDR2 SNEGSKA come from the germline V gene (reference sequence). The CDR3: CSAKLAGDIYEQFF. As DNA, the CDR3 is TGCAGTGCTAAACTAGCGGGAGATATATATGAGCAGTTCTTC.

The chain joins TRBV20-1 to TRBJ2-5, with D tentatively TRBD1 (6 bases). This CDR3 contains 13 residues. CDR1 is DFQATT and CDR2 is SNEGSKA in the germline V gene (reference sequence). V shed 1 base and J shed 4 bases, with 10 bases lying between them. In DNA form, the CDR3 reads TGCAGTGCTAGAGTAAGGGGGACAGAGACCCAGTACTTC. Residues: CSARVRGTETQYF.

The count of this clonotype is one. The genes are TRBV15 and TRBJ2-7; 8 bases map to TRBD1. TRBJ2-1 matches the DNA end more closely, so the J call is doubtful. This CDR3 comprises 13 residues. Germline values: CDR1 LNHNV, CDR2 YYDKDF (reference sequence). In DNA form, the CDR3 reads TGTGCCACCAGCAGGGACAGGGCCTACGAGCAGTTCTTC. It translates to CATSRDRAYEQFF.

This clonotype was picked up a small number of times. This chain connects TRBV18 to TRBJ2-1; D possibly corresponds to TRBD2 (6 bases). CDR1 and CDR2 (germline): KGHSH, LQKENI. The V and J ends lost 3 bases and 6 bases respectively, with 12 bases between them. This CDR3 comprises 14 residues. The CDR3 sequence: CASSPTGEVNEQFF. CDR3 nucleotide sequence: TGTGCCAGCTCACCTACGGGAGAGGTCAATGAGCAGTTCTTC.

This chain connects TRBV5-1 to TRBJ1-5; no clear D. CDR3 length equals 12 residues. The germline V gene encodes CDR1 SGHRS and CDR2 YFSETQ. V lost 4 bases and J lost 6, with 8 bases in between. The DNA for the CDR3 is TGCGCCAGCAGCCCGGACGGTCAGCCCCAGCATTTT. It is translated as CASSPDGQPQHF.

This clonotype was detected a few times. The rearrangement joins TRBV6-5 to TRBJ1-2; the D is unclear. Germline CDR1 MNHEY, CDR2 SVGAGI. The CDR3 spans 15 residues. Trimming left V 4 bases short and J 4 bases short, with 16 bases between. The CDR3 loop is CASSSLRSNPYGYTF. The CDR3 DNA reads as TGTGCCAGCAGTTCCCTCCGCTCTAATCCCTATGGCTACACCTTC.

The chain joins TRBV20-1 to TRBJ2-1; 11 positions agree with TRBD2. The CDR3 loop spans 15 amino acids. The V gene's germline CDR1 is DFQATT and CDR2 SNEGSKA (reference sequence). With V trimmed by 5 bases and J by 7 bases, 10 bases remained unmatched. The CDR3 coding sequence is TGCAGTGCTTGTCGGCTAGCGGGAGGTCTTAATGAGCAGTTCTTC. Residues: CSACRLAGGLNEQFF.

This clonotype was counted between two and nine times. CDR3 amino acids: CASRGVTNEQFF. The CDR3 DNA sequence: TGTGCCAGCAGAGGTGTCACCAATGAGCAGTTCTTC. The chain uses TRBV6-1 and TRBJ2-1; D unresolved. The CDR3 totals 12 residues. The V gene's germline CDR1 is MNHNS and CDR2 SASEGT. The germline V and J ends were trimmed by 6 bases and 6 bases, with 9 bases remaining between them.